This TCR beta chain was sequenced during a study of cytomegalovirus exposure and HLA in healthy donors. Regarding the study as a whole: Upon later analysis, TCR association rates were observed to vary by HLA locus, being highest for DRB1 and lowest for HLA-C. Association of a missense DCLRE1C variant with TCR beta V- and J-gene trimming was reported in a later analysis.

PCR used 60 Vbeta primers and 13 Jbeta primers. The assay was immunoSEQ multiplex PCR, and TCRdb's table has in-frame clones only and misses some. The profile shows about 180,000 clones, 82% of them singletons. With regard to this clone: What it binds is not known.

This CDR3 has 16 residues. Germline V gives CDR1 MDHEN, CDR2 SYDVKM. Germline trimming cut 4 bases from V and 5 bases from J; bases unmatched to any gene: 6. The receptor comes from a man aged 35 to 55 in good health and CMV-seronegative. Sequenced sample: PBMCs. V usage is TRBV28 and J usage is TRBJ2-5; 14 nucleotides align to TRBD2. This CDR3 reads CASSSTSGRALETQYF. DNA of the CDR3: TGTGCCAGCAGTTCGACTAGCGGGAGGGCACTGGAGACCCAGTACTTC.